This is a list of T cell receptor beta chains from one sample in a study of cytomegalovirus exposure and HLA in healthy donors. Profiling relied on immunoSEQ multiplex PCR, and the TCRdb table lists in-frame clones only, not all of them. The sample holds 200,000 to 250,000 clones; more than 75% are singletons and the top ten take 5.4%. The sequencing sample was made of PBMCs. Receptor source: a woman aged 40 to 50 in good health and CMV-seropositive. Both conserved end residues are part of each CDR3. Each record gives: V gene, clone size, J gene, D gene, CDR3 protein, CDR3 DNA. D genes are given only for firm matches. Some rows have no size entry. The others give once, few or many, or a class for an expanded clone.

v_call: TRBV5-1
clone_size: NA
j_call: TRBJ2-5
d_call: TRBD1
cdr3_aa: CASSLLTGQETQYF
cdr3_nt: TGCGCCAGCAGCCTCTTGACAGGGCAAGAGACCCAGTACTTC

v_call: TRBV4-2
clone_size: NA
j_call: TRBJ1-2
d_call: NA
cdr3_aa: CASSQEGPVAGYTF
cdr3_nt: TGTGCCAGCAGCCAAGAGGGCCCCGTCGCTGGCTACACCTTC

v_call: TRBV2
clone_size: NA
j_call: TRBJ2-1
d_call: NA
cdr3_aa: CASTQGYNEQFF
cdr3_nt: TGTGCCAGCACGCAGGGCTACAATGAGCAGTTCTTC

v_call: TRBV15
clone_size: NA
j_call: TRBJ2-3
d_call: TRBD1
cdr3_aa: CATSRDLGTGLYF
cdr3_nt: TGTGCCACCAGCAGAGATTTAGGGACAGGGCTGTATTTT

v_call: TRBV6-5
clone_size: NA
j_call: TRBJ1-2
d_call: TRBD1
cdr3_aa: CASSYSGTGNYGYTF
cdr3_nt: TGTGCCAGCAGTTACTCGGGGACAGGAAACTATGGCTACACCTTC

v_call: TRBV7-9
clone_size: NA
j_call: TRBJ2-7
d_call: TRBD1
cdr3_aa: CASRKDRGGNEQYF
cdr3_nt: TGTGCCAGCAGGAAGGACAGGGGAGGTAACGAGCAGTACTTC

v_call: TRBV9
clone_size: NA
j_call: TRBJ1-4
d_call: NA
cdr3_aa: CASSPVGKNEKLFF
cdr3_nt: TGTGCCAGCAGCCCTGTCGGGAAGAATGAAAAACTGTTTTTT

v_call: TRBV30
clone_size: few
j_call: TRBJ1-2
d_call: TRBD1
cdr3_aa: CAWSVRRAGGGYTF
cdr3_nt: TGTGCCTGGAGTGTTAGAAGGGCAGGGGGTGGCTACACCTTC

v_call: TRBV19
clone_size: NA
j_call: TRBJ2-2
d_call: TRBD1
cdr3_aa: CASTPQGAQVTGELFF
cdr3_nt: TGTGCCAGTACCCCACAGGGGGCTCAAGTCACCGGGGAGCTGTTTTTT

v_call: TRBV18
clone_size: NA
j_call: TRBJ1-2
d_call: NA
cdr3_aa: CASSPFDGTNYGYTF
cdr3_nt: TGTGCCAGCTCACCCTTTGACGGGACTAACTATGGCTACACCTTC

v_call: TRBV6-6
clone_size: NA
j_call: TRBJ2-7
d_call: NA
cdr3_aa: CASSYSLSYEQYF
cdr3_nt: TGTGCCAGCAGTTACTCCCTCTCTTACGAGCAGTACTTC

v_call: TRBV13
clone_size: NA
j_call: TRBJ1-1
d_call: NA
cdr3_aa: CASSLSPGRAFF
cdr3_nt: TGTGCCAGCAGCCTCTCGCCGGGGAGGGCTTTCTTT

v_call: TRBV19
clone_size: NA
j_call: TRBJ2-2
d_call: TRBD2
cdr3_aa: CASSLGLAGGRGNTGELFF
cdr3_nt: TGTGCCAGTAGCCTCGGACTAGCGGGAGGGCGTGGGAACACCGGGGAGCTGTTTTTT

v_call: TRBV19
clone_size: NA
j_call: TRBJ1-1
d_call: NA
cdr3_aa: CASGFGSGNTEAFF
cdr3_nt: TGTGCCAGTGGGTTTGGGTCAGGGAACACTGAAGCTTTCTTT

v_call: TRBV30
clone_size: few
j_call: TRBJ1-4
d_call: NA
cdr3_aa: CAWSRGMVELFF
cdr3_nt: TGTGCCTGGTCGAGAGGGATGGTCGAACTGTTTTTT

v_call: TRBV2
clone_size: NA
j_call: TRBJ2-7
d_call: NA
cdr3_aa: CASRDSSGFNYEQYF
cdr3_nt: TGTGCCAGCAGGGACTCCAGCGGGTTTAACTACGAGCAGTACTTC

v_call: TRBV6-1
clone_size: NA
j_call: TRBJ1-1
d_call: TRBD1
cdr3_aa: CASSTGDRYTEAFF
cdr3_nt: TGTGCCAGCAGCACCGGGGACAGGTACACTGAAGCTTTCTTT

v_call: TRBV7-2
clone_size: NA
j_call: TRBJ2-3
d_call: NA
cdr3_aa: CASSQDPIANTQYF
cdr3_nt: TGTGCCAGCAGCCAAGACCCGATAGCAAATACGCAGTATTTT

v_call: TRBV5-1
clone_size: NA
j_call: TRBJ2-7
d_call: TRBD2
cdr3_aa: CASSLGLAGSYEQYF
cdr3_nt: TGCGCCAGCAGCTTGGGCCTAGCGGGATCCTACGAGCAGTACTTC

v_call: TRBV4-1
clone_size: NA
j_call: TRBJ1-1
d_call: NA
cdr3_aa: CASSQRRGFGLFRNTEAFF
cdr3_nt: TGCGCCAGCAGCCAAAGAAGAGGATTTGGCCTATTTCGGAACACTGAAGCTTTCTTT

v_call: TRBV5-1
clone_size: NA
j_call: TRBJ2-3
d_call: TRBD2
cdr3_aa: CASSLDWTSGSRDTQYF
cdr3_nt: TGCGCCAGCAGCTTAGATTGGACTAGCGGGAGCCGTGATACGCAGTATTTT

v_call: TRBV7-6
clone_size: NA
j_call: TRBJ2-5
d_call: TRBD2
cdr3_aa: CASSLGLAGGQETQYF
cdr3_nt: TGTGCCAGCAGCCTCGGACTAGCGGGAGGCCAAGAGACCCAGTACTTC

v_call: TRBV7-2
clone_size: NA
j_call: TRBJ2-3
d_call: TRBD2
cdr3_aa: CASSTRLAGGSDTQYF
cdr3_nt: TGTGCCAGCAGCACCCGACTAGCGGGAGGTTCGGATACGCAGTATTTT

v_call: TRBV28
clone_size: NA
j_call: TRBJ1-2
d_call: NA
cdr3_aa: CASSLYPGGNYGYTF
cdr3_nt: TGTGCCAGCAGTCTATACCCGGGGGGGAACTATGGCTACACCTTC

v_call: TRBV7-9
clone_size: NA
j_call: TRBJ2-4
d_call: NA
cdr3_aa: CASSLVVHSKNIQYF
cdr3_nt: TGTGCCAGCAGCTTAGTGGTCCACTCCAAAAACATTCAGTACTTC

v_call: TRBV5-6
clone_size: few
j_call: TRBJ1-6
d_call: NA
cdr3_aa: CASSLAAGHPLHF
cdr3_nt: TGTGCCAGCAGCTTGGCTGCAGGGCATCCCCTCCACTTT

v_call: TRBV5-4
clone_size: few
j_call: TRBJ2-1
d_call: TRBD2
cdr3_aa: CASNLAGVRSYNEQFF
cdr3_nt: TGTGCCAGCAACCTAGCGGGAGTGAGGTCCTACAATGAGCAGTTCTTC

v_call: TRBV5-4
clone_size: NA
j_call: TRBJ2-5
d_call: NA
cdr3_aa: CASSLVARGPKETQYF
cdr3_nt: TGTGCCAGCAGCTTGGTCGCCAGGGGTCCCAAAGAGACCCAGTACTTC

v_call: TRBV7-2
clone_size: NA
j_call: TRBJ1-3
d_call: TRBD1
cdr3_aa: CASSLALGGQAGSGNTIYF
cdr3_nt: TGTGCCAGCAGCTTAGCCTTAGGGGGACAGGCAGGCTCTGGAAACACCATATATTTT

v_call: TRBV13
clone_size: NA
j_call: TRBJ2-2
d_call: TRBD2
cdr3_aa: CASSSSGGAYTGELFF
cdr3_nt: TGTGCCAGCAGTTCCAGCGGGGGGGCGTACACCGGGGAGCTGTTTTTT

v_call: TRBV28
clone_size: NA
j_call: TRBJ1-2
d_call: TRBD1
cdr3_aa: CASSQMTGGAWYGYTF
cdr3_nt: TGTGCCAGCAGTCAAATGACAGGGGGCGCATGGTATGGCTACACCTTC

v_call: TRBV6-5
clone_size: NA
j_call: TRBJ2-7
d_call: TRBD1
cdr3_aa: CASSRRDRTREQYF
cdr3_nt: TGTGCCAGCAGTCGCCGGGACAGGACGAGAGAGCAGTACTTC

v_call: TRBV11-2
clone_size: NA
j_call: TRBJ1-1
d_call: TRBD1
cdr3_aa: CASSLQGGAFF
cdr3_nt: TGTGCCAGCAGCCTACAGGGGGGAGCTTTCTTT

v_call: TRBV10-3
clone_size: once
j_call: TRBJ2-5
d_call: TRBD1
cdr3_aa: CAIRGQGGQETQYF
cdr3_nt: TGTGCCATCAGGGGACAGGGTGGTCAAGAGACCCAGTACTTC

v_call: TRBV11-2
clone_size: NA
j_call: TRBJ1-2
d_call: TRBD1
cdr3_aa: CASSVTGDYGYTF
cdr3_nt: TGTGCCAGCAGCGTTACAGGGGACTATGGCTACACCTTC

v_call: TRBV21-1
clone_size: once
j_call: TRBJ2-7
d_call: NA
cdr3_aa: CASTPPRTGAAYEQYF
cdr3_nt: TGTGCCAGCACCCCTCCGAGGACAGGGGCGGCTTACGAGCAGTACTTC

v_call: TRBV5-1
clone_size: few
j_call: TRBJ2-1
d_call: NA
cdr3_aa: CASSLGVNNEQFF
cdr3_nt: TGCGCCAGCAGCTTGGGAGTTAACAATGAGCAGTTCTTC

v_call: TRBV27
clone_size: NA
j_call: TRBJ1-2
d_call: NA
cdr3_aa: CASGHFRLEGNYGYTF
cdr3_nt: TGTGCCAGTGGCCATTTTAGGCTGGAGGGTAACTATGGCTACACCTTC

v_call: TRBV7-2
clone_size: NA
j_call: TRBJ1-2
d_call: TRBD1
cdr3_aa: CASSARQGDYGYTF
cdr3_nt: TGTGCCAGCAGCGCCCGACAGGGGGACTATGGCTACACCTTC

v_call: TRBV7-9
clone_size: NA
j_call: TRBJ2-5
d_call: TRBD1
cdr3_aa: CASSAGDRVVETQYF
cdr3_nt: TGTGCCAGCAGCGCCGGGGACAGGGTAGTGGAGACCCAGTACTTC